This T cell receptor beta chain was identified during a study of cytomegalovirus exposure and HLA in healthy donors. Study conclusions and caveats: Reportedly, diagnosis of cytomegalovirus status by the classifier showed high specificity and sensitivity. There were about 160 TCR beta chains listed as cytomegalovirus-associated. Many donors shared some public TCRs, even though most TCR sequences were rare.

Using immunoSEQ multiplex PCR, the repertoire was profiled, and TCRdb retains in-frame clones only, with some absent. The data hold around 160,000 clones, with around 81% observed a single time. V lost 0 bases, J lost 2 bases, and 11 bases lay in between. Germline assignment: CDR1 LGHNA and CDR2 YSLEER. There are 16 residues in the CDR3. Turning to this clone: Antigen specificity is unknown.

The chain has TRBV4-3 and TRBJ1-5; the D is unclear. Sequencing was carried out using PBMCs. This receptor was identified in a man younger than 45 in good health and CMV-seropositive. CDR3 loop: CASSQDTRLGNQPQHF. The CDR3, as DNA: TGCGCCAGCAGCCAAGATACCAGGCTGGGCAATCAGCCCCAGCATTTT.